These 29 T cell receptor beta chains share one sample of origin, sequenced in a study of cytomegalovirus exposure and HLA in healthy donors. Both 60 Vbeta primers and 13 Jbeta primers went into the PCR. Method: immunoSEQ multiplex PCR; TCRdb's copy keeps in-frame clones and lacks some. The sample consists of 170,000 or so clones, around 80% of them appearing once. Material: PBMCs. The receptors shown here come from a woman aged 50 to 60 in good health and CMV-seropositive.

The rearrangement joins TRBV9 to TRBJ2-1; tentative D call: TRBD2 (7 bases). Germline CDR1 is SGDLS and CDR2 is YYNGEE. The CDR3 totals 15 residues. V lost 4 bases and J lost 4, with 15 bases in between. The CDR3 bases are TGTGCCAGCAGCACTAGGGGGGGTTCATACAATGAGCAGTTCTTC. Protein sequence: CASSTRGGSYNEQFF.

On this clone: This same CDR3 is encoded by further DNA sequences in the sample. The CDR3 nucleotides read TGTGCCAGTAGTATAGTAGGGGGCGGTCAGCCCCAGCATTTT. This encodes CASSIVGGGQPQHF. The V gene is TRBV19, the J gene TRBJ1-5; 7 bases are a match to TRBD1. Per the germline V gene, CDR1 is LNHDA and CDR2 is SQIVND (reference sequence). With 1 base clipped from V and 6 bases from J, the junction kept 3 bases outside the gene matches. The CDR3 sequence is 14 residues long.

This clone was detected only a few times. The V gene is TRBV11-2, the J gene TRBJ2-7, with a possible D match to TRBD2 (5 bases). The V end lost 1 base, the J end lost 7 bases, and 14 bases lay between the germline ends. The germline CDR1 and CDR2 sequences are SGHAT and FQNNGV. CDR3 length: 14 residues. The CDR3 DNA follows: TGTGCCAGCAGCTTAGCGGGGAATAGAAGGGAGCAGTACTTC. Translating it yields CASSLAGNRREQYF.

J is TRBJ2-2 and V is TRBV12-5, with D perhaps TRBD2 (5 bases). V was clipped by 0 bases and J by 0 bases, with 11 bases between them. The CDR3 has 17 amino acids. The V gene's germline CDR1 is LGHNT and CDR2 FRNRAP. In DNA, the CDR3 is TGTGCTAGTGGTTTGGTACGCGGGCTCCCGAACACCGGGGAGCTGTTTTTT. Translation gives CASGLVRGLPNTGELFF. The full variable domain, rest sourced from reference TRBV12-5 and TRBJ2-2, is DARVTQTPRHKVTEMGQEVTMRCQPILGHNTVFWYRQTMMQGLELLAYFRNRAPLDDSGMPKDRFSAEMPDATLATLKIQPSEPRDSAVYFCASGLVRGLPNTGELFFGEGSRLTVL.

This clone was observed a handful of times. The rearrangement uses TRBV6-1 and TRBJ2-5; maybe TRBD2 (6 bases). Trimming left V 0 bases short and J 5 bases short, with 10 bases between. This CDR3 comprises 14 residues. Germline-derived CDR1 and CDR2 are MNHNS and SASEGT. CDR3 nucleotide sequence: TGTGCCAGCAGTGAAGCTGCGGGGTTGGAGACCCAGTACTTC. It codes for CASSEAAGLETQYF.

V usage is TRBV6-1 and J usage is TRBJ1-5, with 8 bases matching TRBD1. Germline V gene lookup returns CDR1 MNHNS and CDR2 SASEGT. This CDR3 is 15 amino acids long. Trimming removed 4 bases from V and 4 bases from J; junction bases left unmatched: 6. Written as DNA, the CDR3 is TGTGCCAGCAGTGGGACAGGGTACACGAATCAGCCCCAGCATTTT. Residues: CASSGTGYTNQPQHF.

The V and J genes are TRBV5-1 and TRBJ1-1, with 10 bases that match TRBD1. CDR1 SGHRS and CDR2 YFSETQ come from the germline V gene. This CDR3 has 15 amino acids. V shed 4 bases and J 4 bases; nucleotides not matched to a gene: 7. The CDR3 is CASSPPGQGSTEAFF. CDR3 DNA sequence: TGCGCCAGCAGCCCTCCGGGACAGGGGAGCACTGAAGCTTTCTTT.

The chain combines TRBV29-1 with TRBJ1-1; TRBD1 agrees at 11 bases. Germline lookup yields CDR1 SQVTM and CDR2 ANQGSEA. The CDR3 spans 10 residues. V shed 7 bases and J 8 bases; nucleotides not matched to a gene: 0. CDR3 region: CSGDRGEAFF. CDR3 in DNA: TGCAGCGGGGACAGGGGGGAAGCTTTCTTT.

This clone was counted only a few times. The rearrangement joins TRBV29-1 to TRBJ2-1, with D hard to call. V gave up 6 bases and J gave up 9 bases, with 15 bases separating them. The germline CDR1 and CDR2 sequences are SQVTM and ANQGSEA. The CDR3 has 12 residues. CDR3 loop: CSVGPELIEQFF. The CDR3 DNA follows: TGCAGCGTCGGTCCGGAGTTGATTGAGCAGTTCTTC.

In the case of this clone: The junction and the germline gene differ at one end; a read error may be behind it. This sample also contains other DNA sequences that code for the same CDR3. The genes are TRBV7-3 and TRBJ1-6; D is unresolved. The CDR3 totals 15 residues. Looked up from germline, CDR1 is SGHTA and CDR2 is FQGTGA. Here the CDR3 reads CASSPYHSNNSPLHF. The CDR3 nucleotides are TGTGCCAGCAGCCCCTATCACTCCAATAATTCACCCCTCCACTTT.

In this sample, this clone turned up a few times. The chain uses TRBV7-5 and TRBJ1-6; TRBD1 is taken as the D call from the table, unchecked against the DNA. TRBV7-5 is marked as a pseudogene. This CDR3 has 15 residues. Written as DNA, the CDR3 is TGTGCCAGAAGCTTCGGGACAGGGAGAAATTCACCCCTCCACTTT. Translated, it gives CARSFGTGRNSPLHF.

This clone is a singleton in its sample. V usage is TRBV7-3 and J usage is TRBJ2-6; 7 nucleotides match TRBD1. Trimming at V came to 4 bases and at J to 1 base, leaving 13 bases not matched to a gene. Germline V gene lookup returns CDR1 SGHTA and CDR2 FQGTGA. The CDR3 has 19 residues. CDR3 region: CASSSPTGAPNSGANVLTF. The CDR3 DNA is TGTGCCAGCAGCTCCCCAACAGGGGCGCCAAATTCTGGGGCCAACGTCCTGACTTTC.

The V gene is TRBV5-5, the J gene TRBJ1-1; TRBD1 matches 7 bases. The CDR3 is 16 amino acids. J was trimmed by 8 bases and V by 4 bases; bases with no gene match: 17. CDR1 SGHKS and CDR2 YYEKEE come from the germline V gene (reference sequence). The CDR3 sequence is CASSLTGTAGLSEAFF. The CDR3, as DNA: TGTGCCAGCAGCCTGACAGGGACCGCGGGCCTGTCGGAAGCTTTCTTT.

This clone has a single count. The chain combines TRBV14 with TRBJ2-3; 7 bases are shared with TRBD2. J lost 3 bases, V lost 2 bases, and 5 bases had no gene match. Germline CDR1 SGHDN, CDR2 FVKESK. The CDR3 extends over 15 amino acids. The CDR3 bases are TGTGCCAGCAGCCAACCGGGACTAAGAACAGATACGCAGTATTTT. Translated: CASSQPGLRTDTQYF.

The J gene is TRBJ2-1, the V gene TRBV7-3; D may be TRBD2 (6 bases). The V and J ends lost 5 bases and 6 bases respectively, with 20 bases between them. From germline, CDR1 is SGHTA and CDR2 FQGTGA. The CDR3 loop spans 16 amino acids. This chain's CDR3 is CASSPSSGRGFNEQFF. As DNA, the CDR3 is TGTGCCAGCAGCCCCTCATCGGGGCGGGGATTCAATGAGCAGTTCTTC.

This clone showed up just a few times. V usage is TRBV7-6 and J usage is TRBJ2-3; the match to TRBD2 covers 7 bases. Per germline, CDR1 SGHVS and CDR2 FNYEAQ. V lost 0 bases to trimming and J lost 6 bases; unmatched junction nucleotides: 6. This CDR3 is 15 amino acids long. The DNA of the CDR3 is TGTGCCAGCAGCTTAGCGGCGGGGGATGGGGATACGCAGTATTTT. This codes for CASSLAAGDGDTQYF.

This clone has only one observation. The rearrangement uses TRBV5-1 and TRBJ2-1; TRBD2 matches at 9 bases. Germline-derived CDR1 and CDR2 are SGHRS and YFSETQ. With V trimmed by 4 bases and J by 0 bases, 8 bases remained unmatched. CDR3 length: 17 residues. CDR3 residues: CASSQSSGGSSYNEQFF. The CDR3 region has the DNA TGCGCCAGCAGCCAAAGTAGCGGGGGATCCTCCTACAATGAGCAGTTCTTC.

The J gene is TRBJ2-3, the V gene TRBV19; D is perhaps TRBD2 (6 bases). CDR3 size: 15 residues. Trimming pared 6 bases from V and 5 bases from J, leaving 18 bases between. Germline V gene lookup returns CDR1 LNHDA and CDR2 SQIVND (reference sequence). CDR3 region: CASSARWGVGDTQYF. CDR3 in DNA: TGTGCCAGTAGCGCCCGGTGGGGGGTTGGAGATACGCAGTATTTT.

The chain uses TRBV6-6 and TRBJ1-6; TRBD1 agrees at 7 bases. The CDR3 extends over 14 amino acids. V shed 0 bases and J 9 bases; nucleotides not matched to a gene: 2. Germline V lookup: CDR1 MNHNY, CDR2 SVGAGI (reference sequence). CDR3 bases: TGTGCCAGCAGTTACTCTCGGGACAGTTCACCCCTCCACTTT. This encodes CASSYSRDSSPLHF.

This clone came up once. The rearrangement links TRBV6-1 to TRBJ2-7, with 11 positions matching TRBD2. With 0 bases clipped from V and 3 bases from J, the junction kept 7 bases outside the gene matches. Germline lookup yields CDR1 MNHNS and CDR2 SASEGT. This CDR3 contains 17 residues. CDR3 sequence (DNA): TGTGCCAGCAGTGAAGCGCTTCCTAGCGGGGGGAACTACGAGCAGTACTTC. It specifies CASSEALPSGGNYEQYF.

The chain couples TRBV5-1 to TRBJ2-2; D possibly corresponds to TRBD2 (6 bases). Trimming took off 7 bases at V and 2 bases at J, with 12 bases between the two ends. The CDR3 consists of 14 residues. Germline values: CDR1 SGHRS, CDR2 YFSETQ. As DNA, the CDR3 is TGCGCCAGCGGGCTAGCGAGTAACACCGGGGAGCTGTTTTTT. Its translation: CASGLASNTGELFF.

This clone is a singleton in its sample. V is TRBV10-1 and J is TRBJ1-1; tentative D call: TRBD1 (6 bases). From germline, CDR1 is WNHNN and CDR2 SYGVQD (reference sequence). The CDR3 has 14 residues. V lost 0 bases and J lost 10, with 15 bases in between. CDR3 nucleotides: TGCGCCAGCAGTGAGTCGGGGACAAATGCCAGAGCTTTCTTT. It specifies CASSESGTNARAFF.

The chain joins TRBV5-1 to TRBJ1-1; TRBD1 aligns across 12 bases. CDR3 length: 19 amino acids. Unmatched junction bases numbered 13, after V lost 0 bases and J lost 4 bases. Germline lookup yields CDR1 SGHRS and CDR2 YFSETQ. The CDR3 DNA is TGCGCCAGCAGCTTGGTGAGGGACAGGGGGCAACGGATGGGCACTGAAGCTTTCTTT. This codes for CASSLVRDRGQRMGTEAFF.

The V gene is TRBV6-5, the J gene TRBJ1-4; D possibly corresponds to TRBD1 (6 bases). The CDR3 is 13 residues long. The germline V and J ends were trimmed by 0 bases and 11 bases, with 10 bases remaining between them. CDR1 is MNHEY and CDR2 is SVGAGI in the germline V gene. CDR3 bases: TGTGCCAGCAGTTACTCGCAGGGGCGGAAACTGTTTTTT. It translates to CASSYSQGRKLFF.

The chain carries TRBV2 and TRBJ2-3; 8 bases are shared with TRBD1. CDR1 and CDR2 from the germline V gene are SNHLY and FYNNEI. The CDR3 loop spans 16 amino acids. Unmatched junction bases numbered 7, after V lost 3 bases and J lost 2 bases. In nucleotides, the CDR3 is TGTGCCAGCAGTGATTCAGGGGGCCATAACACAGATACGCAGTATTTT. This encodes CASSDSGGHNTDTQYF.

The chain links TRBV5-1 to TRBJ2-1; TRBD2 aligns across 12 bases. The germline gives CDR1 SGHRS, CDR2 YFSETQ. V shed 5 bases, J shed 0 bases, and the junction held 6 bases outside the gene matches. The CDR3 is 17 amino acids. The CDR3 DNA is TGCGCCAGCAGACTAGCGGGGGGCCCGAGCTCCTACAATGAGCAGTTCTTC. This gives the protein CASRLAGGPSSYNEQFF.

The rearrangement joins TRBV30 to TRBJ1-1; 7 positions match TRBD1. This CDR3 is 16 amino acids long. In germline, CDR1 is GTSNPN, CDR2 SVGIG (reference sequence). The trim removed 2 bases at V and 0 bases at J, leaving 9 bases unmatched. DNA of the CDR3: TGTGCCTGGAGTCAACACCGGGACAGCATGAACACTGAAGCTTTCTTT. Translation: CAWSQHRDSMNTEAFF.

This chain joins TRBV2 and TRBJ1-6; D uncertain. V was cut by 6 bases and J by 6 bases, with 12 bases left in between. Germline V gene lookup returns CDR1 SNHLY and CDR2 FYNNEI. The length of the CDR3 is 14 residues. CDR3 protein: CASRRERINSPLHF. In DNA form, the CDR3 reads TGTGCCAGCAGACGGGAACGGATTAATTCACCCCTCCACTTT.

The chain combines TRBV27 with TRBJ1-5; D perhaps matches TRBD1 (5 bases). Looked up from germline, CDR1 is MNHEY and CDR2 is SMNVEV (reference sequence). Between the trimmed V and J ends, which lost 10 bases and 1 base, there was a span of 17 bases. This CDR3 has 15 amino acids. The CDR3 nucleotides are TGTGCCACTAGCAAGGAGGGACTAAGCAATCAGCCCCAGCATTTT. As protein: CATSKEGLSNQPQHF.